The following is a T cell receptor beta chain sequence with its context. Its target is unknown. From germline, CDR1 is SGHRS and CDR2 YFSETQ. There are 15 residues in the CDR3. Trimming left V 3 bases short and J 3 bases short, with 13 bases between. The data were produced by immunoSEQ multiplex PCR, yet TCRdb's version contains in-frame clones alone and is incomplete. Of over 85,000 clones detected, just under 95% appear once; the ten largest clones hold roughly 0.49%. This record belongs to a study of graft-versus-host responses after intestinal transplantation. Whole-study context: Multivisceral, liver-intestinal, or isolated intestinal transplants were received by the recipients. The recipients all started with anti-thymocyte globulin induction and then took tacrolimus and steroids for 2 to 4 years. General study findings and limits: Recipient marrow harbored GvH clones, some of which surfaced first in ileum or blood. Graft-donor T cell macrochimerism coincided with high graft-versus-host to host-versus-graft clonal ratios in allografts.

This chain joins TRBV5-1 and TRBJ2-4; D perhaps matches TRBD1 (6 bases). This clonotype originated in a human donor who received an intestinal transplant. The sequenced sample was unstimulated CD8+ T cells sorted from spleen or lymph node cells, obtained before intestinal transplant. The CDR3 nucleotides read TGCGCCAGCAGCTCAGCAGGGGATGTCAAAAACATTCAGTACTTC. Protein product: CASSSAGDVKNIQYF.